One sample yielded the 5 T cell receptor beta chains listed below, sequenced in a study of shared clonotypes between healthy human individuals. Sequencing used immunoSEQ multiplex PCR; TCRdb keeps in-frame clones, though not all of them. This sample carries about 1 million clones, about 77% of them seen once, and the ten largest clones take approximately 1.5%. Sequencing was performed on memory CD4+ T cells sorted from blood. Stated subset: CD45RA-negative fraction. These receptors all stem from a man between 18 and 35 years old in good health.

The V call is TRBV5-1, the J call TRBJ2-5, with 10 bases fitting TRBD1. The CDR3 spans 17 residues. V trimming: 2 bases; J trimming: 4 bases; junction bases outside the gene matches: 11. Germline values: CDR1 SGHRS, CDR2 YFSETQ. The CDR3 DNA is TGCGCCAGCAGCTTCCGGTTAGGACAGGGGGTGAGAGAGACCCAGTACTTC. Translated: CASSFRLGQGVRETQYF.

The chain carries TRBV21-1 and TRBJ2-5; TRBD2, the table's D call, was not compared with the DNA. TRBV21-1 is a documented pseudogene. CDR3 size: 14 residues. CDR3 coding DNA: TGTGCCAGCAGCACGGGACTAGCATTGGAGACCCAGTACTTC. Amino acids: CASSTGLALETQYF.

This clone was found many times. The gene calls are TRBV4-2 and TRBJ2-2, with D uncertain. Germline V gene sequence: CDR1 LGHNA, CDR2 YNFKEQ. The CDR3 is 13 amino acids. Trimming removed 2 bases from V and 5 bases from J, with 6 bases in between. The CDR3, as DNA: TGTGCCAGCAGCCAAAAGAGAACCGGGGAGCTGTTTTTT. Amino acid sequence: CASSQKRTGELFF.

This clone showed up just a few times. Other DNA sequences from this sample encode an identical CDR3 as well. The chain joins TRBV6-6 to TRBJ2-6; D unclear. The CDR3 is 14 amino acids. The germline V gene encodes CDR1 MNHNY and CDR2 SVGAGI (reference sequence). V was pared by 6 bases and J by 4 bases, with 10 bases between. The CDR3 reads CASSLTGGANVLTF. The DNA for the CDR3 is TGTGCCAGCAGCCTAACCGGAGGGGCCAACGTCCTGACTTTC.

This clone appeared once. The chain joins TRBV6-6 to TRBJ2-3; TRBD2 agrees at 7 bases. The J segment lost 1 base and the V segment lost 5 bases, leaving 9 bases of the junction unmatched. The CDR3 length is 16 residues. Germline loops: CDR1 MNHNY, CDR2 SVGAGI (reference sequence). In DNA, the CDR3 is TGTGCCAGCAGTGGAGGAGCGGGAATACGCACAGATACGCAGTATTTT. Its protein product is CASSGGAGIRTDTQYF.